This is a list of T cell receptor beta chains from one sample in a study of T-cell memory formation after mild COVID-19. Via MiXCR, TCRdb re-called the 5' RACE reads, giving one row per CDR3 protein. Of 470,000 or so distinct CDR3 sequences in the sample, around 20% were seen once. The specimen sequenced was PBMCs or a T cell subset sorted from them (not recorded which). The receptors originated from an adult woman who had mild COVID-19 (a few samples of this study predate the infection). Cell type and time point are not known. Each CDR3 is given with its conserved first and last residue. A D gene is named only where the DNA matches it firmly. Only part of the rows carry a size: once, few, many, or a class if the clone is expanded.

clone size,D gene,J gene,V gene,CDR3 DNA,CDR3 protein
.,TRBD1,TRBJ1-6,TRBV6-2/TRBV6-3,TGTGCCAGCACCTCCCGGGACAGGGGGTTAAATTCACCCCTCCACTTT,CASTSRDRGLNSPLHF
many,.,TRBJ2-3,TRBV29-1,TGCAGCGTGGATGAGTCAGGGTGGGCAGATACGCAGTATTTT,CSVDESGWADTQYF
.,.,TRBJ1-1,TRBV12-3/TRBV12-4,TGTGCCAGCAGTTTAGTGGGGACTTATACTGAAGCTTTCTTT,CASSLVGTYTEAFF
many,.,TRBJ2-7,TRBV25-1,TGTGCCAGCAGTCCCTTGTCCGAGCAGTACTTC,CASSPLSEQYF
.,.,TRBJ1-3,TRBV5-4,TGTGCCAGCAGCCGGCAGGGCACTGGAAACACCATATATTTT,CASSRQGTGNTIYF
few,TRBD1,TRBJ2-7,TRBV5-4,TGTGCCAGCAGCTTCCAGGACAGGGACTACGAGCAGTACTTC,CASSFQDRDYEQYF
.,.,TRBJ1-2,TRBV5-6,TGTGCCAGCAGCCCCCGGTTTCCTTTGAACTATGGCTACACCTTC,CASSPRFPLNYGYTF
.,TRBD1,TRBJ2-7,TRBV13,TGTGCCAGCAGCCACCGGGACAGGGGACTCATGAACGAGCAGTACTTC,CASSHRDRGLMNEQYF
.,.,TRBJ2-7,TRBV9,TGTGCCAGCAGCCCACACCCCGGGCCGACGGGCGACGAGCAGTACTTC,CASSPHPGPTGDEQYF
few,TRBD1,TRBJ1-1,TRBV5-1,TGCGCCAGCAGCTCGGGACAGGACACTGAAGCTTTCTTT,CASSSGQDTEAFF
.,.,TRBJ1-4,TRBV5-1,TGCGCCAGAATCGTGGAACTGTTTTTT,CARIVELFF
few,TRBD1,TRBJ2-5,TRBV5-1,TGCGCCAGCAGAGGGACAGGCCCCCAAGAGACCCAGTACTTC,CASRGTGPQETQYF
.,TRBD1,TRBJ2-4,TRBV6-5,TGTGCCAGTTGGGACAGGGGATTGGAAAACATTCAGTACTTC,CASWDRGLENIQYF
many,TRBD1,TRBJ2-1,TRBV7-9,TGTGCCAGCACCTCACGGGTCAGGGGGTCCTCCTCCTACAATGAGCAGTTCTTC,CASTSRVRGSSSYNEQFF
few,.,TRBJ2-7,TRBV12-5,TGTGCTAGTGGATCGGATACGGGACGGATCTCCTACGAGCAGTACTTC,CASGSDTGRISYEQYF
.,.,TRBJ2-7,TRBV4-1,TGCGCCAGCAGCCTATTTGGGTTGCCGACGGACTTC,CASSLFGLPTDF
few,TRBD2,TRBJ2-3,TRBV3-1,TGTGCCAGCAGCCGGGTAGCGGGGGGGTCCACAGATACGCAGTATTTT,CASSRVAGGSTDTQYF
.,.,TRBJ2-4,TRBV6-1,TGTGCCAGCAGTGGCGGGGCAGGGATTCAGTACTTC,CASSGGAGIQYF
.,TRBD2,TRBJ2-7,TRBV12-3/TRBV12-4,TGTGCCAGCAGTTTTTCGGGGGGCGAGCAGTACTTC,CASSFSGGEQYF
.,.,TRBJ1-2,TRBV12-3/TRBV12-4,TGTGCCAGCAGTCAGACCGGGACCCAGGGTTATAATGGCTACACCTTC,CASSQTGTQGYNGYTF
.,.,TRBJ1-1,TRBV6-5,TGTGCCAGCAGCTACATCGGGGGGTCTGAAGCTTTCTTT,CASSYIGGSEAFF
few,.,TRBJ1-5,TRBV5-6,TGTGCCAGCAGCGGCCCCGGGGGCCCCTATAGCAATCAGCCCCAGCATTTT,CASSGPGGPYSNQPQHF
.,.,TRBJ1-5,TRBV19,TGTGCCAGTAGTATGGTCATCCACAATCAGCCCCAGCATTTT,CASSMVIHNQPQHF
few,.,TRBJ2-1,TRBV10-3,TGTGCCATCAGTGAGGATGGCGGCAATGAGCAGTTCTTC,CAISEDGGNEQFF
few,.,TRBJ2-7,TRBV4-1,TGCGCCAGCAGCCAAGAAACGGGTAGCTCCTACGAGCAGTACTTC,CASSQETGSSYEQYF
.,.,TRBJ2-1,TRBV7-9,TGTGCCAGCAGCTTACTAAGGGACCGGTCGGATGAGCAGTTCTTC,CASSLLRDRSDEQFF
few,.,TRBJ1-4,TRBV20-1,TGCAGTGCCACCGGGGGTCTGTATGCTTATAATGAAAAACTGTTTTTT,CSATGGLYAYNEKLFF
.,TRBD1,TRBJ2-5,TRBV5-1,TGCGCCAGCAGTTTGTCATTCACAGGGGGAGAGACCCAGTACTTC,CASSLSFTGGETQYF
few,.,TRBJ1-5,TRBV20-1,TGCAGTGCTAGAGACAGTGGCAATCAGCCCCAGCATTTT,CSARDSGNQPQHF
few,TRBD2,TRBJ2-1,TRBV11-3,TGTGCCAGCAGCTCGACCACTAGCGGGAGGGGTCGGGGTGAGCAGTTCTTC,CASSSTTSGRGRGEQFF
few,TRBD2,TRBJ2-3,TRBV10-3,TGTGCCATCAGTGGTAGAGTCGTGGGACTAGCGGGGGGGCTGGATACGCAGTATTTT,CAISGRVVGLAGGLDTQYF
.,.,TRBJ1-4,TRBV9,TGTGCCAGCAGCGTCCAGGGTGATGAAAAACTGTTTTTT,CASSVQGDEKLFF
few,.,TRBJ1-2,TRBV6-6,TGTGCCAGCAGTTATGATGGCTACACCTTC,CASSYDGYTF